This T cell receptor (beta chain) was profiled in a study of T cell responses to AZD1222 COVID-19 vaccine. In its sample, this clone was seen a few times. Method: immunoSEQ multiplex PCR; TCRdb's copy keeps in-frame clones and lacks some. The sample has approximately 170,000 clones, roughly 89% seen once. CDR3 size: 14 residues. CDR1 is MGHRA, CDR2 YSYEKL, per germline. Trimming removed 5 bases from V and 5 bases from J, with 15 bases in between. J is TRBJ1-1 and V is TRBV4-1, with D possibly matching TRBD1 (5 bases). The source was peripheral blood, collected 28 days after the second AZD1222 dose. The TCR was taken from an adult who received the AZD1222 COVID-19 vaccine. CDR3 loop: CASSVWDLGTEAFF. In DNA form, the CDR3 reads TGCGCCAGCAGCGTGTGGGACCTCGGGACTGAAGCTTTCTTT.